One sample yielded the 19 T cell receptor beta chains listed below, sequenced in a study of OX40 agonist ivuxolimab in advanced cancers. Produced via immunoSEQ multiplex PCR; TCRdb's table is partial and in-frame only. This table has some 45,000 clones, 86% appearing once. The sequencing here drew on CD4+ or CD8+ T cells sorted from blood, taken in a trial of the OX40 agonist ivuxolimab. These receptors came from an adult with an advanced solid tumor such as melanoma, head and neck, liver or kidney cancer.

This clone has only a few counts. This rearrangement joins TRBV6-1 to TRBJ1-1; D possibly corresponds to TRBD1 (6 bases). The V and J ends lost 1 base and 4 bases respectively, with 7 bases between them. Germline loops: CDR1 MNHNS, CDR2 SASEGT. The CDR3 loop spans 13 amino acids. Here the CDR3 DNA reads TGTGCCAGCAGTGAAGACAGGGTCACTGAAGCTTTCTTT. This codes for CASSEDRVTEAFF.

A single count supports this clone. V is TRBV6-1 and J is TRBJ2-5; the D is unclear. The V gene's germline CDR1 is MNHNS and CDR2 SASEGT. Trimming shortened V by 2 bases and J by 3 bases, and 16 bases separated the two germline ends. CDR3 length: 16 residues. The CDR3 sequence: CASSETSIAKKETQYF. In DNA, the CDR3 is TGTGCCAGCAGTGAAACATCAATCGCGAAAAAAGAGACCCAGTACTTC.

This clone has just a few counts. The rearrangement uses TRBV7-2 and TRBJ1-5; D is undetermined. Trimming stripped 1 base from V and 12 bases from J, with 10 bases between. CDR3 size: 12 residues. Germline values: CDR1 SGHTA, CDR2 FQGNSA. CDR3 DNA sequence: TGTGCCAGCAGCTTAGGGGCCCGAGGCCAGCATTTT. Translation: CASSLGARGQHF.

This chain connects TRBV7-9 to TRBJ1-5, with a weak D call TRBD1 (6 bases). The germline V gene has CDR1 SEHNR and CDR2 FQNEAQ (reference sequence). The CDR3 covers 14 residues. Trimming shortened V by 5 bases and J by 2 bases, and 10 bases separated the two germline ends. The CDR3 loop reads CASSPEGGNQPQHF. The DNA of the CDR3 is TGTGCCAGCAGCCCAGAGGGGGGCAATCAGCCCCAGCATTTT.

This clone was seen a handful of times. The chain combines TRBV16 with TRBJ1-5; D remains ambiguous. The CDR3 covers 14 residues. The V gene lost 6 bases and the J gene lost 9 bases, with 18 bases spanning the gap. From germline, CDR1 is KGHSY and CDR2 FQNENV. CDR3 in DNA: TGTGCCAGCAGTCTTGACGGCCCTCCTTGGCCCCAGCATTTT. Translated, it gives CASSLDGPPWPQHF.

Here the CDR3 reads CASSRGQGSNQPQHF. The CDR3 DNA sequence: TGTGCCAGCAGCCGGGGACAGGGTAGCAATCAGCCCCAGCATTTT. The chain uses TRBV7-6 and TRBJ1-5; the match to TRBD1 covers 9 bases. Trimming took 5 bases from V and 0 from J; bases not matched to a gene: 2. Germline CDR1 and CDR2: SGHVS and FNYEAQ. The CDR3 spans 15 residues.

This chain uses TRBV13 with TRBJ1-5; no firm D call. CDR1 PRHDT and CDR2 FYEKMQ come from the germline V gene (reference sequence). V lost 4 bases, J lost 6 bases, and 10 bases lay in between. The CDR3 length is 13 residues. CDR3 protein: CASSSEGGQPQHF. The CDR3 DNA reads TGTGCCAGCAGCTCTGAGGGTGGTCAGCCCCAGCATTTT.

The chain employs TRBV6-5 and TRBJ1-1; D possibly corresponds to TRBD1 (6 bases). CDR1 is MNHEY, CDR2 SVGAGI, per germline. V was cut by 1 base and J by 1 base, with 10 bases left in between. The CDR3 is 15 residues long. CDR3 amino acids: CASSYFPTGNTEAFF. Written as DNA, the CDR3 is TGTGCCAGCAGTTACTTCCCGACAGGGAACACTGAAGCTTTCTTT.

The V call is TRBV5-5, the J call TRBJ1-1; D unresolved. Germline assignment: CDR1 SGHKS and CDR2 YYEKEE (reference sequence). Trimming pared 1 base from V and 2 bases from J, leaving 6 bases between. The CDR3 has 13 amino acids. CDR3 DNA: TGTGCCAGCAGCTTGCTTGTTAACACTGAAGCTTTCTTT. Translation: CASSLLVNTEAFF.

The chain carries TRBV7-9 and TRBJ2-7; 7 positions agree with TRBD1. The germline gives CDR1 SEHNR, CDR2 FQNEAQ (reference sequence). This CDR3 has 12 residues. The V and J ends lost 5 bases and 5 bases, in that order; junction bases with no gene match: 3. DNA for the CDR3: TGTGCCAGCAGCCTACAGGGGAACGAGCAGTACGTC. Translated: CASSLQGNEQYV.

This clone was detected once. The genes are TRBV30 and TRBJ2-2, with a tentative D call TRBD2 (6 bases). Deletions cut 2 bases from V and 10 bases from J, with 11 bases between. The CDR3 has 12 residues. Germline values: CDR1 GTSNPN, CDR2 SVGIG (reference sequence). The CDR3 is CAWSTGVAELFF. CDR3 nucleotide sequence: TGTGCCTGGAGTACGGGGGTCGCGGAGCTGTTTTTT.

Written as DNA, the CDR3 is TGTGCCAGCAGCTTGGTCCAGACTGAAGCTTTCTTT. This sequence encodes CASSLVQTEAFF. J is TRBJ1-1 and V is TRBV5-6; no clear D gene. This CDR3 has 12 residues. V lost 0 bases to trimming and J lost 5 bases, with 5 bases between them. Germline values: CDR1 SGHDT, CDR2 YYEEEE.

The V call is TRBV11-3, the J call TRBJ2-2, with D unclear. V shed 2 bases and J shed 7 bases, with 8 bases lying between them. CDR1 SGHNT and CDR2 YENEEA come from the germline V gene. CDR3 length equals 13 residues. The CDR3 region is CASSLPSVGELFF. Here the CDR3 DNA reads TGTGCCAGCAGCTTACCTTCGGTCGGGGAGCTGTTTTTT. The variable domain in full, with the rest retrieved from reference TRBV11-3 and TRBJ2-2, is EAGVVQSPRYKIIEKKQPVAFWCNPISGHNTLYWYLQNLGQGPELLIRYENEEAVDDSQLPKDRFSAERLKGVDSTLKIQPAELGDSAVYLCASSLPSVGELFFGEGSRLTVL.

V is TRBV14 and J is TRBJ2-5, with 8 bases fitting TRBD1. Germline CDR1 reads SGHDN; CDR2 reads FVKESK. The CDR3 runs to 12 residues. V lost 4 bases to trimming and J lost 9 bases; unmatched junction nucleotides: 4. CDR3 region: CASSPGGTPQYF. CDR3 nucleotide sequence: TGTGCCAGCAGCCCAGGGGGCACGCCCCAGTACTTC.

About this clone: This sequence may be a read error, since a much larger clone differs from it by one base. The chain recombines TRBV7-2 with TRBJ2-7; D may correspond to TRBD1 or TRBD2 (5 bases each). The CDR3 is made up of 18 amino acids. Germline V gene lookup returns CDR1 SGHTA and CDR2 FQGNSA. V lost 5 bases and J lost 0, with 23 bases in between. CDR3 sequence (DNA): TGTGCCAGCAGCCCACACCCGGAGACAGAGGGCCCCTCCTACGAGCAGTACGTC. It specifies CASSPHPETEGPSYEQYV.

The V and J genes are TRBV5-4 and TRBJ2-3, with TRBD1 as a possible D gene (6 bases). V was pared by 4 bases and J by 4 bases, with 19 bases between. This CDR3 is 16 amino acids long. Germline-derived CDR1 and CDR2 are SGHNT and YYREEE (reference sequence). The CDR3 nucleotides read TGTGCCAGCAGCCTAGGACCAGGGGCGACCCCAGATACGCAGTATTTT. This translates into CASSLGPGATPDTQYF.

V gene TRBV14 combines with J gene TRBJ2-1; possible D gene TRBD2, 5 bases. Per germline, CDR1 SGHDN and CDR2 FVKESK. There are 14 residues in the CDR3. Trimming removed 5 bases from V and 4 bases from J, with 12 bases in between. The CDR3 is CASSYEGGYNEQFF. DNA of the CDR3: TGTGCCAGCAGCTACGAGGGTGGATACAATGAGCAGTTCTTC.

J is TRBJ1-1 and V is TRBV6-1; 9 bases map to TRBD1. There are 17 residues in the CDR3. Germline trimming cut 2 bases from V and 1 base from J; bases unmatched to any gene: 8. The germline gives CDR1 MNHNS, CDR2 SASEGT. CDR3 protein: CASSEFWTGAQNTEAFF. The CDR3 DNA reads TGTGCCAGCAGTGAATTTTGGACAGGGGCACAGAACACTGAAGCTTTCTTT.

This rearrangement joins TRBV7-9 to TRBJ2-4; possibly TRBD1 for D (7 bases). This CDR3 has 13 amino acids. Germline-derived CDR1 and CDR2 are SEHNR and FQNEAQ (reference sequence). V was cut by 5 bases and J by 11 bases, with 16 bases left in between. In DNA form, the CDR3 reads TGTGCCAGCAGCACCCCAGGGGGGCAGCTTCAGTACTTC. Translation: CASSTPGGQLQYF.